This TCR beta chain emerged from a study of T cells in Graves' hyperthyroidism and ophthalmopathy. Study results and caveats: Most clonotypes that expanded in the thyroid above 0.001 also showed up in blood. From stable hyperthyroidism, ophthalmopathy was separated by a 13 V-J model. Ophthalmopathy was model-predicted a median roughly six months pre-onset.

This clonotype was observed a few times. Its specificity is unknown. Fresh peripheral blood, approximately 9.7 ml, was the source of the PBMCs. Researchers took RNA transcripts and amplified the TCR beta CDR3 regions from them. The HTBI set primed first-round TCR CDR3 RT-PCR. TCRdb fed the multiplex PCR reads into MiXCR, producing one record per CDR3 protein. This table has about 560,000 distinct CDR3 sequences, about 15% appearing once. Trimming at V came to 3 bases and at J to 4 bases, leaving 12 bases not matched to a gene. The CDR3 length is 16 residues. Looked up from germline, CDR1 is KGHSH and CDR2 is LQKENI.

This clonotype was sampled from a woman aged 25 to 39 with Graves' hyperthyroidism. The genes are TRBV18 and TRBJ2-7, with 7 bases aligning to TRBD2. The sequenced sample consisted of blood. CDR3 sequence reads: CASSPLGGGSLYEQYF. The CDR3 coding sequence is TGTGCCAGCTCACCGCTGGGGGGAGGGAGCCTTTACGAGCAGTACTTC.